This record looks at one T cell receptor (beta chain) sequence and its context. Germline V CDR1 and CDR2: KGHDR, SFDVKD. Trimming took 10 bases from V and 7 from J, leaving 10 bases between them. The CDR3 has 11 residues. With random hexamers, 0.5 to 1 ug RNA was reverse transcribed. MiXCR was run by TCRdb on the immunoSEQ multiplex PCR reads, yielding one entry per CDR3 protein. The sample lists about 69,000 distinct CDR3 sequences; roughly nine tenths were seen once. These data originate in a study of CD8 T cells in Susac syndrome. This chain uses TRBV24-1 with TRBJ2-1; no clear D gene. The origin of this receptor is a human donor with multiple sclerosis. The sample taken for sequencing was CD8+ T cells from PBMCs. In nucleotides, the CDR3 is TGTGCCACAGTCGGCGGAAATGAGCAGTTCTTC. It codes for CATVGGNEQFF.